Each of the 15 T cell receptor beta chains below was sequenced from the same sample in a study of cytomegalovirus exposure and HLA in healthy donors. The PCR contained 60 Vbeta and 13 Jbeta primers. Profiled with immunoSEQ multiplex PCR; TCRdb holds only in-frame clones, not every one. This repertoire comprises roughly 100,000 clones; its ten largest clones make up less than 4.5%. Sample: PBMCs. Receptor source: a man aged 40-49 years in good health and CMV-seronegative.

J is TRBJ2-2 and V is TRBV7-8, with D tentatively TRBD2 (7 bases). Trimming cost V 3 bases and J 7 bases, with 15 bases left between them. The CDR3 is 15 residues long. CDR1 and CDR2 (germline): SGHVS, FQNEAQ. CDR3 loop: CASSFRGASGGELFF. The DNA of the CDR3 is TGTGCCAGCAGCTTTCGGGGGGCGAGTGGCGGGGAGCTGTTTTTT. The entire variable domain, with the rest obtained from reference TRBV7-8 and TRBJ2-2, is as follows: GAGVSQSPRYKVAKRGQDVALRCDPISGHVSLFWYQQALGQGPEFLTYFQNEAQLDKSGLPSDRFFAERPEGSVSTLKIQRTQQEDSAVYLCASSFRGASGGELFFGEGSRLTVL.

This chain connects TRBV18 to TRBJ2-1; 9 bases align to TRBD2. This CDR3 is 18 amino acids long. V lost 0 bases to trimming and J lost 5 bases; unmatched junction nucleotides: 11. Germline V gene lookup returns CDR1 KGHSH and CDR2 LQKENI. The CDR3 nucleotides are TGTGCCAGCTCACCACCCGTGGCTAGCGGGGAAAATAACAATGAGCAGTTCTTC. Its translation: CASSPPVASGENNNEQFF.

The chain is built from TRBV18 and TRBJ1-2; 8 bases map to TRBD1. V was pared by 3 bases and J by 7 bases, with 28 bases of the junction left unmatched. Looked up from germline, CDR1 is KGHSH and CDR2 is LQKENI. The CDR3 contains 21 residues. CDR3 nucleotide sequence: TGTGCCAGCTCACCCTCGAGTCGGACAGGGACAGCCAATAACCCGGTGGTTGGCTACACCTTC. Translation: CASSPSSRTGTANNPVVGYTF.

The rearrangement uses TRBV4-1 and TRBJ2-3, with D tentatively TRBD1 (6 bases). This CDR3 has 16 residues. Trimming stripped 1 base from V and 2 bases from J, with 13 bases between. Germline CDR1 MGHRA, CDR2 YSYEKL. This CDR3 reads CASSQAAGTTTDTQYF. The DNA of the CDR3 is TGCGCCAGCAGCCAAGCGGCAGGGACAACCACAGATACGCAGTATTTT.

This chain links TRBV6-1 with TRBJ1-2; no clear D gene. Trimming removed 3 bases from V and 4 bases from J, with 9 bases in between. The CDR3 totals 13 residues. In germline, CDR1 is MNHNS, CDR2 SASEGT. The CDR3 coding sequence is TGTGCCAGCAGTGATCCCGGTTTCTATGGCTACACCTTC. It yields the protein CASSDPGFYGYTF.

J is TRBJ2-1 and V is TRBV2; 10 nucleotides agree with TRBD1. This CDR3 spans 15 amino acids. The J segment lost 6 bases and the V segment lost 4 bases, leaving 6 bases of the junction unmatched. CDR1 and CDR2 from the germline V gene are SNHLY and FYNNEI. The CDR3 sequence is CASSGDRGRFNEQFF. The CDR3 DNA is TGTGCCAGCAGTGGAGACAGGGGGCGCTTCAATGAGCAGTTCTTC.

This rearrangement joins TRBV28 to TRBJ1-5, with D unresolved. The CDR3 length is 12 residues. V was pared by 4 bases and J by 7 bases, with 8 bases between. CDR1 and CDR2 (germline): MDHEN, SYDVKM. CDR3 sequence (DNA): TGTGCCAGCAGTTCCCCGGGGCAGCCCCAGCATTTT. Its protein product is CASSSPGQPQHF. Full variable domain (rest looked up from reference TRBV28 and TRBJ1-5): DVKVTQSSRYLVKRTGEKVFLECVQDMDHENMFWYRQDPGLGLRLIYFSYDVKMKEKGDIPEGYSVSREKKERFSLILESASTNQTSMYLCASSSPGQPQHFGDGTRLSIL.

This chain joins TRBV10-1 and TRBJ2-7; TRBD2 aligns across 7 bases. The germline V gene has CDR1 WNHNN and CDR2 SYGVQD (reference sequence). V shed 3 bases, J shed 7 bases, and the junction held 12 bases outside the gene matches. The CDR3 consists of 15 residues. The CDR3 DNA reads TGCGCCAGCAGTGATGGTGGAGCGGGGCGAGGAGAGCAGTACTTC. The encoded protein is CASSDGGAGRGEQYF.

This chain uses TRBV25-1 with TRBJ2-7; D is perhaps TRBD1 (7 bases). Trimming pared 4 bases from V and 5 bases from J, leaving 15 bases between. Germline CDR1 and CDR2: MGHDK and SYGVNS. This CDR3 comprises 14 residues. The CDR3 loop is CASSGDSQGDEQYF. The CDR3 nucleotides read TGTGCCAGCAGTGGGGACTCTCAGGGGGACGAGCAGTACTTC.

V is TRBV11-2 and J is TRBJ2-3, with D possibly matching TRBD2 (6 bases). Germline CDR1 SGHAT, CDR2 FQNNGV. The CDR3 is 14 amino acids. The germline V and J ends were trimmed by 3 bases and 5 bases, with 12 bases remaining between them. CDR3 sequence reads: CASSFSPAGDTQYF. The CDR3 nucleotides read TGTGCCAGCAGCTTCTCTCCAGCGGGAGATACGCAGTATTTT.

The chain recombines TRBV4-3 with TRBJ2-2; 10 nucleotides match TRBD1. The CDR3 sequence is 18 residues long. The V gene end was trimmed by 1 base and the J gene end by 5 bases; junction bases not matched to a gene: 10. Germline CDR1 and CDR2: LGHNA and YSLEER. The CDR3 region is CASSQVLGQGTGTGELFF. The CDR3 DNA is TGCGCCAGCAGCCAAGTGCTGGGACAGGGGACGGGAACCGGGGAGCTGTTTTTT.

The V gene is TRBV9, the J gene TRBJ2-7; TRBD2 matches 13 bases. The trim removed 4 bases at V and 4 bases at J, leaving 8 bases unmatched. The CDR3 totals 16 residues. CDR1 is SGDLS and CDR2 is YYNGEE in the germline V gene. CDR3 bases: TGTGCCAGCAGCACCTCCGGGACTAGCGGGATTTACGAGCAGTACTTC. As protein: CASSTSGTSGIYEQYF.

The V gene is TRBV2, the J gene TRBJ2-5, with 7 bases matching TRBD1. The DNA end lines up better with TRBJ2-7; the J call may be wrong. Germline V gene data show CDR1 as SNHLY and CDR2 as FYNNEI. The CDR3 extends over 15 amino acids. In nucleotides, the CDR3 is TGTGCCAGCAACCCGGGACAGTCAAGCTCCTACGAGCAGTACTTC. Translated: CASNPGQSSSYEQYF.

The gene calls are TRBV10-3 and TRBJ2-6; 12 bases are a match to TRBD2. CDR3 length equals 17 residues. Germline V gene lookup returns CDR1 ENHRY and CDR2 SYGVKD. V shed 7 bases, J shed 3 bases, and the junction held 7 bases outside the gene matches. The CDR3 nucleotides are TGTGCCATCAAAGCTAGCGGGAGGGAACGTGGGGCCAACGTCCTGACTTTC. Its protein product is CAIKASGRERGANVLTF.

This rearrangement joins TRBV5-1 to TRBJ1-6; possible D gene TRBD1, 6 bases. Germline assignment: CDR1 SGHRS and CDR2 YFSETQ. V lost 1 base and J 10 bases, leaving 12 bases between the germline ends. The CDR3 consists of 14 residues. The CDR3 is CASSLTGNRSPLHF. CDR3 DNA sequence: TGCGCCAGCAGCTTGACAGGGAACAGATCACCCCTCCACTTT.